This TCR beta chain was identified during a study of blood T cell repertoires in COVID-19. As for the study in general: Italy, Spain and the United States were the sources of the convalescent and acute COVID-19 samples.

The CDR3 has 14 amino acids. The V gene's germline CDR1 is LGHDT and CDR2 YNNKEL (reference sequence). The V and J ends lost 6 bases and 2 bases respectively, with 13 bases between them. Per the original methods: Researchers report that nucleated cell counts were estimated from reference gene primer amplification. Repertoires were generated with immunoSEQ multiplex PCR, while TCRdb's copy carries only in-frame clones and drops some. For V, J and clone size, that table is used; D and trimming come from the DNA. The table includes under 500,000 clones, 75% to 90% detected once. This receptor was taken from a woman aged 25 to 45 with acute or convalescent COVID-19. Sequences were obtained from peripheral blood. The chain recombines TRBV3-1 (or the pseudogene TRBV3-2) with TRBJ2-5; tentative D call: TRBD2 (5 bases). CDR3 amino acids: CASRLGRMQETQYF. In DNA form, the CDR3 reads TGTGCCAGCAGACTAGGCCGAATGCAAGAGACCCAGTACTTC.